This T cell receptor (beta chain) was profiled in a study of T cell responses to AZD1222 COVID-19 vaccine. Study findings and constraints: When two AZD1222 doses had been given, Spike-specific TCR breadth and depth rose.

CDR3 length: 15 amino acids. V trimming: 4 bases; J trimming: 6 bases; junction bases outside the gene matches: 12. Germline lookup yields CDR1 SGHRS and CDR2 YFSETQ. Sequencing used immunoSEQ multiplex PCR; TCRdb keeps in-frame clones, though not all of them. This sample has under 85,000 clones, with roughly 84% found just once. In this sample, this clone turned up once. Antigen: not known. This sequence originates from an adult in good health. Sequencing used peripheral blood, obtained on day 0 of AZD1222 vaccination. V gene TRBV5-1 combines with J gene TRBJ2-7, with 8 bases aligning to TRBD2. The CDR3 DNA reads as TGCGCCAGCAGCCAGCGGATAGCGGGAATTTCCGAGCAGTACTTC. Encoded protein: CASSQRIAGISEQYF.